The 4 T cell receptor beta chains below were found in one sample sequenced in a study of CD4 T cells in relation to SARS-CoV-2 and coronaviruses. CD4+ T cells from unexposed donors were obtained before the COVID-19 pandemic (2011-2018). After ten to eleven days of culture, CD4+ T cells were isolated. Method: immunoSEQ multiplex PCR; TCRdb's copy keeps in-frame clones and lacks some. The repertoire holds roughly 18,000 clones, around 76% seen once, with around 29% in the top ten. No antigen has been assigned to these receptors. Sequencing used CD4+ T cells from PBMCs, cultured in vitro. The receptors originated from a human donor in good health.

Only a few counts were recorded for this clone. V is TRBV19 and J is TRBJ2-1; D could derive from TRBD1 or TRBD2 (5 bases each). V was clipped by 3 bases and J by 5 bases, with 14 bases between them. Looked up from germline, CDR1 is LNHDA and CDR2 is SQIVND (reference sequence). The CDR3 contains 15 residues. CDR3 sequence reads: CASSISSGPHNEQFF. The DNA for the CDR3 is TGTGCCAGTAGTATCTCTTCGGGACCCCACAATGAGCAGTTCTTC.

This clone has just one count. V gene TRBV10-3 combines with J gene TRBJ1-2, with D perhaps TRBD1 (6 bases). Germline V lookup: CDR1 ENHRY, CDR2 SYGVKD. This CDR3 comprises 14 residues. Trimming took off 4 bases at V and 3 bases at J, with 12 bases between the two ends. CDR3 bases: TGTGCCATCAGTGGAGGAGGGGGGGACTATGGCTACACCTTC. Its translation: CAISGGGGDYGYTF.

In this sample, this clone turned up once. The V and J genes are TRBV3-1 (or the pseudogene TRBV3-2) and TRBJ2-7, with D uncertain. Trimming pared 5 bases from V and 4 bases from J, leaving 0 bases between. The CDR3 spans 9 residues. Germline loops: CDR1 LGHDT, CDR2 YNNKEL (reference sequence). The CDR3 reads CASSYEQYF. For the CDR3, the DNA is TGTGCCAGCAGCTACGAGCAGTACTTC.

This chain connects TRBV12-3 or TRBV12-4 to TRBJ1-1, with a possible D match to TRBD1 (5 bases). CDR3 size: 13 residues. The V and J ends lost 8 bases and 1 base respectively, with 11 bases between them. CDR3 nucleotides: TGTGCCAGCTTACGCCAGGGGAACACTGAAGCTTTCTTT. This gives the protein CASLRQGNTEAFF.